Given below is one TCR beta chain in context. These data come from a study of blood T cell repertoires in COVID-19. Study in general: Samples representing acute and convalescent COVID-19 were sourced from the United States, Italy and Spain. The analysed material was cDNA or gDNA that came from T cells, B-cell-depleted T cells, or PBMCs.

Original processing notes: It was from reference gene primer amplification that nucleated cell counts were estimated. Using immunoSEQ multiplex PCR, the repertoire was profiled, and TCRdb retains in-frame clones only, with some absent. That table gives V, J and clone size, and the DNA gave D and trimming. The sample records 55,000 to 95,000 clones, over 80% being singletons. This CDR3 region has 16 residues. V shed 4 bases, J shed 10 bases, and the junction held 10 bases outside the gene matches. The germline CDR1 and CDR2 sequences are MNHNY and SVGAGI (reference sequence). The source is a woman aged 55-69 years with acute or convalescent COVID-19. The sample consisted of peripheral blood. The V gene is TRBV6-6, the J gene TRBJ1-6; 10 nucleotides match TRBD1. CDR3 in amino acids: CASSSLTGGSTSPLHF. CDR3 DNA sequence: TGTGCCAGCAGTTCCTTGACAGGGGGCTCGACGTCACCCCTCCACTTT.